This T cell receptor (beta chain) originates from a study of naive and memory T cell subsets. V trimming: 4 bases; J trimming: 6 bases; junction bases outside the gene matches: 6. The CDR3 is made up of 14 amino acids. Germline CDR1 is SGHRS and CDR2 is YFSETQ. Amplification of ligated cDNA took four PCR rounds with SP2 and nested alpha and beta constant primers. TCRdb reanalysed the UMI-ligation and nested PCR reads using MiXCR and keeps one entry per CDR3 protein. The data contain approximately 22,000 distinct CDR3 sequences, approximately 5.7% of them seen just once; the ten biggest clones take up roughly 6.1%. Ten or more counts support this clonotype. Treatment denoted: skin biopsy from PPD injection site in Mantoux-positive individual. An oligonucleotide containing a UMI was ligated to the 3' end of TCR cDNA. Individuals with a positive Mantoux test gave biopsies from PPD-injected skin. Reverse transcription used DNase-treated unsorted total RNA, aiming for about 1 to 1000 ng.

This clonotype originated in an adult in good health. The rearrangement uses TRBV5-1 and TRBJ2-1; 8 nucleotides agree with TRBD1. Sequenced material: skin, taken from a tuberculin skin test site. For the CDR3, the DNA is TGCGCCAGCAGCCTGTGGACAGGGAGCAATGAGCAGTTCTTC. As protein: CASSLWTGSNEQFF.